Described below is a single T cell receptor beta chain sequence and its context. The target of this receptor is not known. No per-base quality is available; no much larger clone lies one base away. These data are taken from a study of persistence of HIV-infected CD4 T cells (dated by TCRdb to between 2020 and 2021). For the study in its entirety: The study isolated CMV- and HIV-1 Gag-responding CD4+ T cells from ART-treated individuals to examine antigen-driven clonal expansion of HIV-1-infected cells. The median time the participants had spent on suppressive ART was over 7 years. Peripheral blood samples of up to about 200 mL were obtained at multiple time points, with the exception of two participants, for whom leukapheresis was performed at a single time point. TCRbeta sequencing assessed the clonality of all cells in each sorted population, while proviral sequencing assessed the clonality of infected cells. For the TCR cluster analysis across participants, 8 or 9 participants were included for CMV and about 7 participants for Gag. General study outcomes and caveats: Only a small number of individuals took part in the study, and only a limited range of antigens was tested. Significantly lower TCRbeta richness was observed in CMV- and Gag-responding cells than in anti-CD3/anti-CD28-responding cells, and higher oligoclonality was observed in CMV-responding cells than in CD3/CD28-stimulated and Gag-responding cells. Within the same sorted populations, how oligoclonal the TCRs were correlated with how oligoclonal the proviruses were. Enrichment of degenerate expanded CDR3beta sequences was found in antigen-responding cells, suggesting convergent selection of CD4+ responses to CMV and Gag. Bulk TCR analyses could not be limited to the rare CMV-responding cells that actually contained HIV-1 proviruses.

TCRbeta repertoires were sequenced from genomic DNA with the immunoSEQ hsTCRB assay version 4 in survey mode. For TCRbeta sequencing, genomic DNA was diluted to roughly 11 ng/uL, and up to roughly 1 ug was used per sample. As for the original processing: Analysis of the TCRbeta data was done in ImmunoSeq Analyzer 3.0, and diversity was computed on productive nucleotide rearrangements. The improved Chao index was used to estimate lower-bound TCR diversity, and the Gini coefficient was used to estimate clonality using the Immunarch R package. Different nucleotide rearrangements encoding the same CDR3beta amino acid sequence were treated as distinct clonotypes. Differential abundance analysis identified TCRbeta sequences significantly enriched in antigen-responding cells relative to anti-CD3/anti-CD28-activated cells. TCRs were clustered by predicted peptide-MHC specificity with GLIPH2, both within individual participants and across merged participant data sets. TCRdb retrieved this table from immuneACCESS and kept in-frame rearrangements only. Not all clones are present; in checked studies, unresolved V genes account for under half, and no reason is known for the remainder. Clonal size and the V and J genes are those of that table, whereas D and trimming came from the DNA. The sample has approximately 31,000 clones on record, about 81% of them singletons. The ten largest clones represent approximately 6.5% of the sample.

The treatment or condition label on this specimen signifies: suppressive antiretroviral therapy. Lysates of CMV-infected fibroblasts at about 9.5 ug/mL were used to stimulate the cells. Memory populations depleted of antigen-responding cells were obtained by sorting nonresponding CD40L-negative CD69-negative CD45RO-high memory CD4+ T cells. Participants were HIV-1-infected adults who started suppressive ART during chronic infection. For at least 4 years, participants had undetectable plasma HIV-1 RNA, below 50 copies/mL. To be included, a participant needed positive CMV serology and a CD4+ T cell count above 400 cells/uL. Before stimulation, PBMCs were isolated using density centrifugation and then depleted of CD8+ T cells. CD8-depleted PBMCs were stimulated for 18 hours with anti-CD28/CD49d costimulation, CD40-blocking antibody and enfuvirtide to prevent new infections. Sorting was done on either a Beckman Coulter MoFlo Legacy or an XDP sorter, and propidium iodide was used to exclude dead cells. Genomic DNA was extracted with the QIAamp DNA Mini Kit for samples above one million cells, otherwise with the Quick-DNA Microprep Kit.

V and J are trimmed by 4 bases and 4 bases, and the gene matches miss 11 bases of the junction. The CDR3 starts with the cysteine, ends with the phenylalanine, and has 16 residues. The entry retains the CDR3 DNA only, 48 bases that are in frame from base 1. Looking up the germline V gene yields CDR1 SGHRS and CDR2 YFSETQ. The rearrangement joined TRBV5-1 to TRBJ2-5, with TRBD2 matching 9 junction bases. This TCR was sampled from an adult woman with HIV who was CMV-seropositive. The sequencing here drew on CD4+ T cells sorted from PBMCs after 18-hour stimulation, taken from a patient who received antiretroviral therapy. According to the study, the label for this sample's cell subset or site signals: CD40L-CD69- CD45RO-high memory CD4 T cells not responding to CMV lysate. The CDR3 amino acid sequence is: CASSMDAGGYGETQYF. The sequence in DNA is TGCGCCAGCAGCATGGATGCGGGAGGGTATGGAGAGACCCAGTACTTC.